This section outlines one T cell receptor (beta chain) sequence together with its context. The sample is drawn from a study of T cell responses to AZD1222 COVID-19 vaccine. CDR1 and CDR2 (germline): SGHAT, FQNNGV. The CDR3 is made up of 14 amino acids. V lost 3 bases, J lost 3 bases, and 4 bases stayed unmatched. Only in-frame clones appear in the TCRdb table, and some are missing; sequencing was by immunoSEQ multiplex PCR. Of 110,000 or so clones in the sample, approximately 90% were seen once. The V and J genes are TRBV11-2 and TRBJ2-7, with 8 bases aligning to TRBD2. The sequence derives from an adult who received the AZD1222 COVID-19 vaccine. Sequencing used peripheral blood, obtained 28 days after the second AZD1222 dose. CDR3 DNA sequence: TGTGCCAGCAGCTTCAATCTAGCGGGCTACGAGCAGTACTTC. The encoded protein is CASSFNLAGYEQYF.